The 18 T cell receptor beta chains listed next were all sequenced from one sample in a study of T-cell reconstitution after alpha-beta-depleted transplantation in children. Library preparation (for TCRbeta) was performed with unique molecular identifiers. TCRdb called the PCR reads again in MiXCR, with one record for every CDR3 protein. The sample lists 500,000 to 750,000 distinct CDR3 sequences, over 10% occurring once. Material: PBMCs, mostly from graft donor cells, obtained 360 days after TCRalphabeta/CD19-depleted stem cell transplant. The origin of the receptors is a male patient under 18 who had a stem cell transplant for acute myeloid leukemia, so the T cells may come from the graft donor.

In its sample, this clonotype was seen many times. The CDR3 DNA follows: TGCAGTGCTACAATATACGGGGAAAGCACAGATACGCAGTATTTT. Amino acids: CSATIYGESTDTQYF. The chain uses TRBV20-1 and TRBJ2-3, with D perhaps TRBD2 (5 bases). V shed 4 bases and J shed 0 bases, with 14 bases lying between them. This CDR3 has 15 amino acids. CDR1 DFQATT and CDR2 SNEGSKA come from the germline V gene (reference sequence).

This clonotype was detected only a few times. The rearrangement joins TRBV20-1 to TRBJ2-1, with 12 bases aligning to TRBD2. CDR1 is DFQATT and CDR2 is SNEGSKA in the germline V gene (reference sequence). The ends lost 1 base at V and 7 bases at J; junction bases unmatched: 2. The CDR3 has 14 residues. The CDR3 sequence: CSARGLAGENEQFF. CDR3 nucleotides: TGCAGTGCTAGAGGACTAGCGGGAGAAAATGAGCAGTTCTTC.

In this sample, this clonotype turned up many times. The genes are TRBV4-1 and TRBJ2-5; D might be TRBD2 (7 bases). V was clipped by 0 bases and J by 4 bases, with 21 bases between them. Per germline, CDR1 MGHRA and CDR2 YSYEKL. The CDR3 sequence is 18 residues long. CDR3 loop: CASSQDQGTGGWGETQYF. CDR3 coding DNA: TGCGCCAGCAGCCAAGATCAGGGGACGGGAGGATGGGGAGAGACCCAGTACTTC.

This rearrangement joins TRBV3-1 to TRBJ2-1, with 9 positions matching TRBD2. With 4 bases clipped from V and 9 bases from J, the junction kept 16 bases outside the gene matches. The CDR3 loop spans 17 amino acids. Germline V gene data show CDR1 as LGHDT and CDR2 as YNNKEL (reference sequence). This CDR3 is CASSREGAGAGGSEQFF. CDR3 DNA: TGTGCCAGCAGCCGAGAAGGAGCAGGGGCGGGAGGGAGTGAGCAGTTCTTC.

This clonotype was seen only a few times. The rearrangement joins TRBV20-1 to TRBJ2-7; tentatively, D is TRBD2 (6 bases). Trimming left V 3 bases short and J 9 bases short, with 18 bases between. CDR1 is DFQATT and CDR2 is SNEGSKA in the germline V gene (reference sequence). The length of the CDR3 is 13 residues. The CDR3 loop is CSASGTLLRWQYF. The CDR3 DNA follows: TGCAGTGCTAGCGGGACTCTCTTACGATGGCAGTACTTC.

In its sample, this clonotype was seen a few times. This chain connects TRBV20-1 to TRBJ2-7, with 9 bases lining up with TRBD1. The J segment lost 0 bases and the V segment lost 0 bases, leaving 15 bases of the junction unmatched. The CDR3 length is 19 residues. Germline-derived CDR1 and CDR2 are DFQATT and SNEGSKA (reference sequence). The CDR3: CSARDRANRGRLSSYEQYF. CDR3 bases: TGCAGTGCTAGAGATCGAGCAAACAGGGGGCGACTAAGCTCCTACGAGCAGTACTTC.

This rearrangement joins TRBV4-3 to TRBJ2-7; TRBD2 matches at 9 bases. This CDR3 comprises 17 residues. From germline, CDR1 is LGHNA and CDR2 YSLEER. J gave up 7 bases and V 0 bases, and 13 bases lay outside the gene matches. CDR3 DNA sequence: TGCGCCAGCAGCCAAGAGGTCCCGGCTAGCGGGGCGGGGGAGCAGTACTTC. It specifies CASSQEVPASGAGEQYF.

This clonotype was detected ten times or more. J is TRBJ2-4 and V is TRBV21-1; the DNA was not used to check the table's D call, TRBD1. TRBV21-1 is tagged as a pseudogene. CDR3 length equals 21 residues. Here the CDR3 DNA reads TGTGCCAGCAGCAAAGTCGAGGCCGGGACAGGGGGCTTACCGGGCAAAAACATTCAGTACTTC. This codes for CASSKVEAGTGGLPGKNIQYF.

Many counts were recorded for this clonotype. The chain combines TRBV7-6 with TRBJ2-1, with 9 bases lining up with TRBD2. This CDR3 is 19 amino acids long. Losses at the gene ends were 1 base for V and 3 bases for J; bases not matched to a gene: 13. Per the germline V gene, CDR1 is SGHVS and CDR2 is FNYEAQ. Here the CDR3 DNA reads TGTGCCAGCAGCTTAGTCGGCAGGGGTGGACTAGCGAACTACAATGAGCAGTTCTTC. Protein sequence: CASSLVGRGGLANYNEQFF.

A few counts support this clonotype. The V call is TRBV15, the J call TRBJ1-2; D is unresolved. V shed 1 base and J shed 0 bases, with 3 bases lying between them. The CDR3 extends over 13 amino acids. Germline CDR1 is LNHNV and CDR2 is YYDKDF (reference sequence). The CDR3 protein is CATSRAANYGYTF. CDR3 DNA sequence: TGTGCCACCAGCAGAGCAGCTAACTATGGCTACACCTTC.

This clonotype was detected ten times or more. The chain recombines TRBV5-1 with TRBJ1-2; unclear D gene. V lost 0 bases to trimming and J lost 8 bases, with 14 bases between them. The CDR3 is 14 residues long. CDR1 and CDR2 from the germline V gene are SGHRS and YFSETQ. CDR3 nucleotides: TGCGCCAGCAGCTTGGAGGGAGATTCTGGGGGCTACACCTTC. It translates to CASSLEGDSGGYTF.

This clonotype was observed a handful of times. The rearrangement joins TRBV3-1 to TRBJ2-7, with D maybe TRBD2 (6 bases). The CDR3 covers 15 residues. The germline V and J ends were trimmed by 5 bases and 3 bases, with 17 bases remaining between them. Germline CDR1 is LGHDT and CDR2 is YNNKEL (reference sequence). The CDR3 protein is CASSMGLGSDYEQYF. CDR3 DNA sequence: TGTGCCAGCAGCATGGGACTTGGATCCGACTACGAGCAGTACTTC.

The chain links TRBV7-2 to TRBJ2-5, with 9 nucleotides matching TRBD1. The junction had 10 bases not matched to a gene; V was cut back by 3 bases and J by 5 bases. Germline loops: CDR1 SGHTA, CDR2 FQGNSA. There are 16 residues in the CDR3. This chain's CDR3 is CASSFVVTGGWETQYF. For the CDR3, the DNA is TGTGCCAGCAGCTTTGTTGTTACAGGGGGCTGGGAGACCCAGTACTTC.

This clonotype was counted ten times or more. V usage is TRBV29-1 and J usage is TRBJ1-1; D is perhaps TRBD1 (5 bases). CDR3 length equals 10 residues. V was clipped by 6 bases and J by 6 bases, with 8 bases between them. Germline CDR1 reads SQVTM; CDR2 reads ANQGSEA. The chain's CDR3 is CSVLGAEAFF. CDR3 DNA: TGCAGCGTCCTGGGGGCTGAAGCTTTCTTT.

At least ten counts were recorded for this clonotype. The chain is built from TRBV20-1 and TRBJ2-1; TRBD2 agrees at 15 bases. Germline loops: CDR1 DFQATT, CDR2 SNEGSKA (reference sequence). This CDR3 is built from 16 residues. The ends lost 4 bases at V and 8 bases at J; junction bases unmatched: 9. CDR3 bases: TGCAGTGCTACCGCCGGGACTAGCGGGAGGACGTATGAGCAGTTCTTC. This translates into CSATAGTSGRTYEQFF.

The CDR3 spells CASSLAGEDEKLFF. CDR3 sequence (DNA): TGTGCCAGCAGTTTGGCAGGGGAGGATGAAAAACTGTTTTTT. V and J are TRBV12-3 or TRBV12-4 and TRBJ1-4; maybe TRBD1 (6 bases). V dropped 3 bases and J dropped 6 bases, with 11 bases sitting between them. CDR3 size: 14 residues.

This clonotype was seen a handful of times. The chain uses TRBV12-3 or TRBV12-4 and TRBJ2-1; 11 nucleotides match TRBD2. V dropped 5 bases and J dropped 9; count of bases not matched to a gene: 9. The CDR3 is 15 amino acids. This CDR3 is CASSPKLAGAGEQFF. The CDR3 DNA reads TGTGCCAGCAGTCCCAAACTAGCGGGAGCCGGTGAGCAGTTCTTC.

This clonotype has a count of ten or more. This rearrangement joins TRBV7-9 to TRBJ2-7, with no clear D. This CDR3 spans 13 amino acids. The ends were cut back, 3 bases at V and 4 bases at J, with 10 bases in the middle. Germline loops: CDR1 SEHNR, CDR2 FQNEAQ (reference sequence). This CDR3 is CASSFVGLYEQYF. CDR3 bases: TGTGCCAGCAGCTTCGTTGGGTTATACGAGCAGTACTTC. Variable domain in full (rest from reference TRBV7-9 and TRBJ2-7): DTGVSQNPRHKITKRGQNVTFRCDPISEHNRLYWYRQTLGQGPEFLTYFQNEAQLEKSRLLSDRFSAERPKGSFSTLEIQRTEQGDSAMYLCASSFVGLYEQYFGPGTRLTVT.